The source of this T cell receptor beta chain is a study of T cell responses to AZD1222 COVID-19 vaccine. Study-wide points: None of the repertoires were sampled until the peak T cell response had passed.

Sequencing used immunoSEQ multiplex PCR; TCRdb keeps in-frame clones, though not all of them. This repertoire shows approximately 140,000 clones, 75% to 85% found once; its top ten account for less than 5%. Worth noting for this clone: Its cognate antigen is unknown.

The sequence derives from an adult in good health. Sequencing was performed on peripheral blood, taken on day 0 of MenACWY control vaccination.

CDR3 sequence: CASSPQGKLSEQYV. The CDR3 DNA reads TGTGCCAGCTCACCACAGGGGAAGTTGTCCGAGCAGTACGTC. The J gene is TRBJ2-7, the V gene TRBV18; a possible D gene is TRBD1 (5 bases). The V end lost 1 base, the J end lost 6 bases, and 13 bases lay between the germline ends. The CDR3 is 14 amino acids. Per germline, CDR1 KGHSH and CDR2 LQKENI.